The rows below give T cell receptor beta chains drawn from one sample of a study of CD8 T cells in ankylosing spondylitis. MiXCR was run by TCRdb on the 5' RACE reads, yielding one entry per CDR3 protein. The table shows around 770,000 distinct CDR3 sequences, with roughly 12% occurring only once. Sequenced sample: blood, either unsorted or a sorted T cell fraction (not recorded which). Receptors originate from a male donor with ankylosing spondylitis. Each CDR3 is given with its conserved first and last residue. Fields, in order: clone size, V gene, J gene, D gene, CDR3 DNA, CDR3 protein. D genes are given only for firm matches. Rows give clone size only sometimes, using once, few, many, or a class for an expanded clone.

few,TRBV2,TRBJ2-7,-,TGTGCCAGCAGTGATTATCAGGAGCAGTACTTC,CASSDYQEQYF
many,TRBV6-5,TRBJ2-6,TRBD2,TGTGCCAGCAGTTTTCGACTAGCGGGTATCTCTGGGGCCAACGTCCTGACTTTC,CASSFRLAGISGANVLTF
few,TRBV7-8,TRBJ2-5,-,TGTGCCAGCAGCCCCGGTTTAGTGGGAGAGACCCAGTACTTC,CASSPGLVGETQYF
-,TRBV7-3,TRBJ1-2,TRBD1,TGTGCCAGCAGCTTAATCCCGACAGGGGATGGCTACACCTTC,CASSLIPTGDGYTF
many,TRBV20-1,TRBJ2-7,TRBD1,TGCAGTGCTCGAGGGGGCAGGGGTTACGAGCAGTACTTC,CSARGGRGYEQYF
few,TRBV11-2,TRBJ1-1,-,TGTGCCAGCAGCTTAGGAATGGGGGCTGAAGCTTTCTTT,CASSLGMGAEAFF
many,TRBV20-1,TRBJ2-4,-,TGCAGTGCTAGGAGGGGGGATCGGGCCTTAAACATTCAGTACTTC,CSARRGDRALNIQYF
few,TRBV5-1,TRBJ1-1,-,TGCGCCAGCAGCTGGGGTGCGGGGGACACTGAAGCTTTCTTT,CASSWGAGDTEAFF
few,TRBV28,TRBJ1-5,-,TGTGCCAGCAGTTTATCCGGGTATCAACAGCATTTT,CASSLSGYQQHF
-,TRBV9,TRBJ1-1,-,TGTGCCAGCAGCCCCAGGGACCCTATGAACACTGAAGCTTTCTTT,CASSPRDPMNTEAFF
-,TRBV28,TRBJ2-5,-,TGTGCCAGCCGAAGACCAGGACGGAGCAAACAAGAGACCCAGTACTTC,CASRRPGRSKQETQYF
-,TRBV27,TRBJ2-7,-,TGTGCCAGCAGTTTCCCCGGGACTCCCAACGAGCAGTACTTC,CASSFPGTPNEQYF
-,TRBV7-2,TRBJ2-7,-,TGTGCCAGCAGCTTAGTCCAGGCTTCCTACGAGCAGTACTTC,CASSLVQASYEQYF
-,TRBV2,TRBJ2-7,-,TGTGCCAGCAGTGAGGTTTCGGTACTTCAAGGGCAGTACTTC,CASSEVSVLQGQYF
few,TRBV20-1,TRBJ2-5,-,TGCAGTGCGGAGCGCCCAACCCAAGAGACCCAGTACTTC,CSAERPTQETQYF
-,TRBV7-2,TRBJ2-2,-,TGTGCCAGCAGCTCACACAGGGATCATACCGGGGAGCTGTTTTTT,CASSSHRDHTGELFF
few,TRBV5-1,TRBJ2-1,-,TGCGCCAGCAGCCGAGCCCCCGTGGGAAGACGACAGGTATATGAGCAGTTCTTC,CASSRAPVGRRQVYEQFF
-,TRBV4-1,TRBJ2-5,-,TGCGCCAGCAGCCAAGTTGAGGGAGAGATAGAAGAGACCCAGTACTTC,CASSQVEGEIEETQYF
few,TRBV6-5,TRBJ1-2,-,TGTGCCAGCAGTTCTACAGACTTAAAGGGCTATGGCTACACCTTC,CASSSTDLKGYGYTF
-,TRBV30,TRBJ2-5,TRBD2,TGTGCCTGGAGTGGGCGACTAGCGGGAGAGACCCAGTACTTC,CAWSGRLAGETQYF
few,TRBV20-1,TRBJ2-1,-,TGCAGTGCTAGTCTGTTCCTGAGCTCCTACAATGAGCAGTTCTTC,CSASLFLSSYNEQFF
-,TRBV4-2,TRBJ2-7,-,TGTGCCAGCAGCCAAAGACAAGCCAGTGACTCCTACGAGCAGTACTTC,CASSQRQASDSYEQYF
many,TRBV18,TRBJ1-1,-,TGTGCCAGCTCACCGCAGGTGAACACTGAAGCTTTCTTT,CASSPQVNTEAFF
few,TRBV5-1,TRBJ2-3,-,TGCGCCAGCAGCTTGCAAGCGAACACAGATACGCAGTATTTT,CASSLQANTDTQYF
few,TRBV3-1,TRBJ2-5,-,TGTGCCAGCAGCCATTTAGAACAAGAGACCCAGTACTTC,CASSHLEQETQYF
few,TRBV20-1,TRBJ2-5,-,TGCAGTGCTAGGGAGACTCCCCCTGGAGAGACCCAGTACTTC,CSARETPPGETQYF
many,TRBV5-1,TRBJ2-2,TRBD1,TGCGCCAGCAGCTCGGACAGGATGAACACCGGGGAGCTGTTTTTT,CASSSDRMNTGELFF
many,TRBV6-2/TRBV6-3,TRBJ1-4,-,TGTGCCAGCAGAAACTTGGGATTTGCAACTAATGAAAAACTGTTTTTT,CASRNLGFATNEKLFF
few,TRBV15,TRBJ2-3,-,TGTGCCACCAGCAGAGGGAGAGGGGGAACCACAGATACGCAGTATTTT,CATSRGRGGTTDTQYF
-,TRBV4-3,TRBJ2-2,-,TGCGCCAGCAGCCAAGTAGGGGGGGCCGGGGAGCTGTTTTTT,CASSQVGGAGELFF
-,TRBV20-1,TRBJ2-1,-,TGCAGTGCTAACGGAGCGGCCAAAGGGTCCAATGAGCAGTTCTTC,CSANGAAKGSNEQFF
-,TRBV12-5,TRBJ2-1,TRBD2,TGTGCTAGTGGTTTGGGGCGGGAGTTTTACAATGAGCAGTTCTTC,CASGLGREFYNEQFF
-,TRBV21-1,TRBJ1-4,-,TGTGCCAGCAACGGACACGCGTCAACTAATGAAAAACTGTTTTTT,CASNGHASTNEKLFF
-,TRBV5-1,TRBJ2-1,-,TGCGCCAGCAGCCCAGTTGGCGGCTACAATGAGCAGTTCTTC,CASSPVGGYNEQFF
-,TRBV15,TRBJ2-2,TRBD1,TGTGCCACCAGTATCGTGGGACAGAGAGACACCGGGGAGCTGTTTTTT,CATSIVGQRDTGELFF
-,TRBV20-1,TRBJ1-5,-,TGCAGTGCTAGGACATCTAGCAATCAGCCCCAGCATTTT,CSARTSSNQPQHF
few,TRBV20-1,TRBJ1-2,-,TGCAGGCCCTCGGGGGGCTACACCTTC,CRPSGGYTF
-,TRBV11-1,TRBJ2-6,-,TGTGCCAGCAGTATTCGGCAGGGAACTGGGGCCAACGTCCTGACTTTC,CASSIRQGTGANVLTF
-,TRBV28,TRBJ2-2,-,TGTGCCAGCAGTTTTTTGGCGCCCGCCGGGGAGCTGTTTTTT,CASSFLAPAGELFF
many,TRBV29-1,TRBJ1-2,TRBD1,TGCAGCGTTTGGACAGGGGGCGCAAGCTACACCTTC,CSVWTGGASYTF
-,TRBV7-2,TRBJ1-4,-,TGTGCCAGCAGCTTAGGAGCGCGGACTGAAAAACTGTTTTTT,CASSLGARTEKLFF
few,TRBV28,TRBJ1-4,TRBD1,TGTGCCAGCGAACAGGGGAACGAAAAACTGTTTTTT,CASEQGNEKLFF